This TCR beta chain was recovered during a study of CD8+ T cells in alopecia areata. Study context: Tofacitinib administration to treated patients was oral, at 5 to 10 mg twice daily. Study-level results: Scalp clonality and expanded CD8+ clones among the top 100 were significantly decreased by tofacitinib. One nonresponder leaves baseline CD8+ expansion's link to response uncertain.

Treatment here: oral pan-JAK inhibitor, 5-10 mg twice daily. This clone has just a few counts. Antigen unknown. Germline trimming cut 7 bases from V and 8 bases from J; bases unmatched to any gene: 21. CDR1 is SQVTM and CDR2 is ANQGSEA in the germline V gene. There are 17 residues in the CDR3. Extraction of RNA preceded its reverse transcription into cDNA, which served as the sequencing template. Repertoires were generated with immunoSEQ multiplex PCR, while TCRdb's copy carries only in-frame clones and drops some. The sample has 200,000 to 250,000 clones, around two fifths seen once. The gene calls are TRBV29-1 and TRBJ2-1, with 9 bases matching TRBD1. Source: CD4+ T cells sorted from blood, taken around week 37, from a patient treated with tofacitinib. The TCR comes from a human donor with alopecia areata. The CDR3 spells CSAWSPTGTGRVDEQFF. The CDR3 nucleotides are TGCAGCGCTTGGTCACCCACCGGGACAGGGAGGGTCGATGAGCAGTTCTTC.